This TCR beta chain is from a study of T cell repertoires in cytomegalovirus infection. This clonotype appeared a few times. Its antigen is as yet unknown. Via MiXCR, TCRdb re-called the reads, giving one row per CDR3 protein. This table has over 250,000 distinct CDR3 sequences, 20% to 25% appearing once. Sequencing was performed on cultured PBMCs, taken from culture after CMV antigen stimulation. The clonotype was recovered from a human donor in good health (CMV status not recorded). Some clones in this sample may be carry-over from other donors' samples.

The DNA of the CDR3 is TGTGCCAGCAGCTTGAATAGGATTAACACTGAAGCTTTCTTT. Translation: CASSLNRINTEAFF. This chain joins TRBV5-6 and TRBJ1-1; D gene ambiguous. V was clipped by 1 base and J by 2 bases, with 9 bases between them. Germline lookup yields CDR1 SGHDT and CDR2 YYEEEE. This CDR3 region has 14 residues. The whole variable domain, filled in from reference TRBV5-6 and TRBJ1-1, reads DAGVTQSPTHLIKTRGQQVTLRCSPKSGHDTVSWYQQALGQGPQFIFQYYEEEERQRGNFPDRFSGHQFPNYSSELNVNALLLGDSALYLCASSLNRINTEAFFGQGTRLTVV.